The subject of this entry is one TCR beta chain. The data derive from a study of blood T cell repertoires in COVID-19. Data came from immunoSEQ multiplex PCR; TCRdb stores just in-frame clones and leaves some out. The data contain tens of thousands of clones, around nine tenths of them singletons. V gave up 6 bases and J gave up 3 bases; unmatched junction bases: 2. The CDR3 loop spans 13 amino acids. The clonotype originates from a man in his 60s with active or convalescent COVID-19. The V call is TRBV12-3 or TRBV12-4, the J call TRBJ1-2, with 9 bases lining up with TRBD1. Sequenced material: peripheral blood. The CDR3 DNA follows: TGTGCCAGCAGCCGGACAGGGGACTATGGCTACACCTTC. It translates to CASSRTGDYGYTF.